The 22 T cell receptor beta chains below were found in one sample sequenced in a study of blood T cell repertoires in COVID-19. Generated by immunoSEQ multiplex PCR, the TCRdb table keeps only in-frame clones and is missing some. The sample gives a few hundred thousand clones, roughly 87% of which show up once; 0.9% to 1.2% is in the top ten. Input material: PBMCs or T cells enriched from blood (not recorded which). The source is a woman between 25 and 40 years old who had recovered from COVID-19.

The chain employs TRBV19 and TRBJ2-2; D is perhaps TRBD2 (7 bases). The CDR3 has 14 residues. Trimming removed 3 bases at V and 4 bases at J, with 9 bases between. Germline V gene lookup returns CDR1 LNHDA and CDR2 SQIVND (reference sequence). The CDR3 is CASSIRGGTGELFF. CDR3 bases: TGTGCCAGTAGTATTAGGGGGGGCACCGGGGAGCTGTTTTTT.

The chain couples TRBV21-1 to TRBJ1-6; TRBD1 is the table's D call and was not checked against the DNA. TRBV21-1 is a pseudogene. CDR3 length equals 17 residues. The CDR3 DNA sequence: TGTGCCAGCAGCAAAGGGAGACAGGGCCTTTATAATTCACCCCTCCACTTT. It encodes CASSKGRQGLYNSPLHF.

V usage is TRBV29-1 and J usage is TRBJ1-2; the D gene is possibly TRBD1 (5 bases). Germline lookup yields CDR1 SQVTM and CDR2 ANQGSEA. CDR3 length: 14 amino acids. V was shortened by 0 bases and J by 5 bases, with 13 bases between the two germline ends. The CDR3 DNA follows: TGCAGCGTTGAAGAGGGATTGTCAGGGTATGGCTACACCTTC. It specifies CSVEEGLSGYGYTF.

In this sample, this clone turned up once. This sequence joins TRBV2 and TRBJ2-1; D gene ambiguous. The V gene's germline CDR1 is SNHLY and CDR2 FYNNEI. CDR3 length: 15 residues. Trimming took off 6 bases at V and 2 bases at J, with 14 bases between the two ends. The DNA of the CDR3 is TGTGCCAGCAGGAGAGTGCATGGGCCCTACAATGAGCAGTTCTTC. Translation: CASRRVHGPYNEQFF.

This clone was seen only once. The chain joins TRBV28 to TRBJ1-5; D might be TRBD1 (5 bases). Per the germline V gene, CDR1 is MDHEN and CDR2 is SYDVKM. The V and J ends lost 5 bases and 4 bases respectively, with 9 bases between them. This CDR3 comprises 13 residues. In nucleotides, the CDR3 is TGTGCCAGCAGTCAAAGACAGAATCAGCCCCAGCATTTT. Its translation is CASSQRQNQPQHF.

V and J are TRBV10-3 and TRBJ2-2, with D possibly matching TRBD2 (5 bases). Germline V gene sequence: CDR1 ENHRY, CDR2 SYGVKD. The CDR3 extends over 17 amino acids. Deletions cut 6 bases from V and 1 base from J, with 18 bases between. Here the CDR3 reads CAIREAGGGGNTGELFF. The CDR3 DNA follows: TGTGCCATCAGGGAGGCCGGAGGAGGCGGGAACACCGGGGAGCTGTTTTTT.

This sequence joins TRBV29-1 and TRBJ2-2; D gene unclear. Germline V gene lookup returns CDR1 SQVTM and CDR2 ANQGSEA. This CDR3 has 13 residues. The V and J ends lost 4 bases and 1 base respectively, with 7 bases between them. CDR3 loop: CSVAGKNTGELFF. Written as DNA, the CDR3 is TGCAGCGTTGCAGGCAAGAACACCGGGGAGCTGTTTTTT.

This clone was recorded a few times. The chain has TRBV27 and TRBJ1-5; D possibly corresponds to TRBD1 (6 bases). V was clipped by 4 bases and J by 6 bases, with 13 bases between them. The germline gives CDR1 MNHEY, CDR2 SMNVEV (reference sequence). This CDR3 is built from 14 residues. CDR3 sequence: CASSSHREGQPQHF. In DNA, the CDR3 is TGTGCCAGCAGTTCCCACAGGGAGGGTCAGCCCCAGCATTTT.

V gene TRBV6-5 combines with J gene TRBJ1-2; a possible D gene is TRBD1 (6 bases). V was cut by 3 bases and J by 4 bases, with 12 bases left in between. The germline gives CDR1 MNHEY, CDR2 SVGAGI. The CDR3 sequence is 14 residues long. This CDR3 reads CASSYRDIPYGYTF. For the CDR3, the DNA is TGTGCCAGCAGTTATCGGGACATCCCCTATGGCTACACCTTC.

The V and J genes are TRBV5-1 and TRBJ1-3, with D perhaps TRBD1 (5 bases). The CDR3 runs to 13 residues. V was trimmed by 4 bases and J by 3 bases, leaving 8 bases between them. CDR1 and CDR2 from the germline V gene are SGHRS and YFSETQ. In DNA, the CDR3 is TGCGCCAGCAGCATCGACAGTGGAAACACCATATATTTT. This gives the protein CASSIDSGNTIYF.

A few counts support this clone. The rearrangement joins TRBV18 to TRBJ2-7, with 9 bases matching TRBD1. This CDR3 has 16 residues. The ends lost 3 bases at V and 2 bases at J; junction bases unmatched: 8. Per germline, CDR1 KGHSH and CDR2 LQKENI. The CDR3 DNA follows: TGTGCCAGCTCACCGCCCGGGACAGGGCTCACCTACGAGCAGTACTTC. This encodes CASSPPGTGLTYEQYF.

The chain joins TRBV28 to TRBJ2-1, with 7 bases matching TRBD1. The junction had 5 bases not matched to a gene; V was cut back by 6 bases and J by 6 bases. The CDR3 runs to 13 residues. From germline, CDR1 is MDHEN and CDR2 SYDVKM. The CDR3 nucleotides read TGTGCCAGCAGCACACAGGGGCGCAATGAGCAGTTCTTC. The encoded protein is CASSTQGRNEQFF.

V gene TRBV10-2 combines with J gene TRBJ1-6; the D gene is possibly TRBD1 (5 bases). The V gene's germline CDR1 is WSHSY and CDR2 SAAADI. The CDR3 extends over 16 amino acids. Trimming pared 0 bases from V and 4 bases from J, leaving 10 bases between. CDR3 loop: CASSESGGGYNSPLHF. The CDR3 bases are TGCGCCAGCAGTGAGTCGGGGGGTGGATATAATTCACCCCTCCACTTT.

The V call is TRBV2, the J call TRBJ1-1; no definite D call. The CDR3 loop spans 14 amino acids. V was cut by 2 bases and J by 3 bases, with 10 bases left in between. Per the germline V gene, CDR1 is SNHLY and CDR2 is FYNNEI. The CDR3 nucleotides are TGTGCCAGCAGTGAACTTCGCGGGTACACTGAAGCTTTCTTT. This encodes CASSELRGYTEAFF.

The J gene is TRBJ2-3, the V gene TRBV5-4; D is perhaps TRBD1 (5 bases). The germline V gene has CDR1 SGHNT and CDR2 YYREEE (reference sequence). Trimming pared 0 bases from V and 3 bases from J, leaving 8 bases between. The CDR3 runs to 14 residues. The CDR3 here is CASSLVAGTDTQYF. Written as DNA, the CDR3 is TGTGCCAGCAGCTTGGTGGCAGGGACAGATACGCAGTATTTT.

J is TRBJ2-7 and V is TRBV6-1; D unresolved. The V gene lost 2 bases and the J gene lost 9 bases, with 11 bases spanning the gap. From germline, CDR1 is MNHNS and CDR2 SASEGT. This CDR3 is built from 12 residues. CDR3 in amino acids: CASSEQVPTQYF. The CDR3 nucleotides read TGTGCCAGCAGTGAACAGGTTCCCACGCAGTACTTC.

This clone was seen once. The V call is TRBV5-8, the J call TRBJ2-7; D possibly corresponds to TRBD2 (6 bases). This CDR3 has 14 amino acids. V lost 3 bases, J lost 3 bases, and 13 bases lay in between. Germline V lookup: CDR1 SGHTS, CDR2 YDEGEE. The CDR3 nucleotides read TGTGCCAGCAGCTCCTGGGGGGAGAACTACGAGCAGTACTTC. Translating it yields CASSSWGENYEQYF.

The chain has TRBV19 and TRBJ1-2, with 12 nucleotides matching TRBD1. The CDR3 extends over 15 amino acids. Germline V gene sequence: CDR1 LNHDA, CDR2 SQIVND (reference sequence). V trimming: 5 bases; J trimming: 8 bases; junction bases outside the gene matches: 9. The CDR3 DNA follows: TGTGCCAGTAGTGTGCCGGGACAGGGGGCAAGGGGCTACACCTTC. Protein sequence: CASSVPGQGARGYTF.

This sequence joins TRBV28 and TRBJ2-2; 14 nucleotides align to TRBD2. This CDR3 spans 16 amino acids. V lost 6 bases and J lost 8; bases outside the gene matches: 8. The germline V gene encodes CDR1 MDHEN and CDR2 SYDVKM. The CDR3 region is CASSERLAGGSGELFF. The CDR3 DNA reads TGTGCCAGCAGCGAGAGACTAGCGGGGGGGTCTGGGGAGCTGTTTTTT.

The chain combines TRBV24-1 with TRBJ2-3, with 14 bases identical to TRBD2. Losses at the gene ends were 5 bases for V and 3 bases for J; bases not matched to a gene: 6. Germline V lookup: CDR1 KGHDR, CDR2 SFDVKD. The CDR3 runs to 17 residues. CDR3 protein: CATSAWGTSGGTDTQYF. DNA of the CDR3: TGTGCCACCAGTGCCTGGGGGACTAGCGGGGGTACAGATACGCAGTATTTT.

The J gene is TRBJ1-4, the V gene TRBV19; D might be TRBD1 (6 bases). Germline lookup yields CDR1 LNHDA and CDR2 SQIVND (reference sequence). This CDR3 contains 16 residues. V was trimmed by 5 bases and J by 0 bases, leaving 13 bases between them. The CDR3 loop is CASSQPRTATNEKLFF. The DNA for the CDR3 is TGTGCCAGTAGTCAGCCCCGGACAGCAACTAATGAAAAACTGTTTTTT. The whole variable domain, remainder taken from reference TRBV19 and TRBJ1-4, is DGGITQSPKYLFRKEGQNVTLSCEQNLNHDAMYWYRQDPGQGLRLIYYSQIVNDFQKGDIAEGYSVSREKKESFPLTVTSAQKNPTAFYLCASSQPRTATNEKLFFGSGTQLSVL.

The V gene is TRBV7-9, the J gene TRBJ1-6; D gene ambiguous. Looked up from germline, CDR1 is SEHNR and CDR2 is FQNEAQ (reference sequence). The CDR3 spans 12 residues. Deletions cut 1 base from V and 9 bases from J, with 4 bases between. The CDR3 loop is CASSLDGSPLHF. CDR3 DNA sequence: TGTGCCAGCAGCTTAGACGGTTCACCCCTCCACTTT.